One sample yielded the 12 T cell receptor beta chains listed below, sequenced in a study of tumor and adjacent non-tumor tissue in lung cancer. No cell sorting was done before RNA was extracted from the tissue. A modified ARM-PCR protocol with three rounds of nested PCR amplified TCRbeta. From the multiplex PCR reads, TCRdb called clonotypes with MiXCR, one entry per CDR3 protein. The data hold some 120,000 distinct CDR3 sequences, with around three fifths observed a single time. Sequencing was carried out using lung tumor tissue. Receptor source: a man aged 25 to 45 with non-small cell lung cancer.

Details on this clonotype: This may be a read error: a much more frequent sequence differs by one nucleotide. The rearrangement links TRBV6-5 to TRBJ1-1; a weak D match, TRBD1 (5 bases). CDR1 and CDR2 from the germline V gene are MNHEY and SVGAGI. Trimming took 3 bases from V and 0 from J, leaving 11 bases between them. The CDR3 length is 15 residues. The DNA of the CDR3 is TGTGCCAGCAGTTATAGGGGAGCGATGAACACTGAAGCTTTCTTT. Its translation is CASSYRGAMNTEAFF.

For this clonotype: At one of its ends the junction is not consistent with the germline gene, which may arise from a read error. The chain is built from TRBV11-3 and TRBJ2-2; D is unclear. The CDR3 length is 12 residues. The germline V gene encodes CDR1 SGHNT and CDR2 YENEEA. The chain's CDR3 is CANSYDDGELFF. The CDR3 DNA reads as TGTGCCAACAGCTATGACGACGGGGAGCTGTTTTTT.

Points on this clonotype: The junction departs from the called germline gene at one end, perhaps through a read error. The chain joins TRBV20-1 to TRBJ2-2; D unclear. Germline V lookup: CDR1 DFQATT, CDR2 SNEGSKA (reference sequence). The CDR3 sequence is 15 residues long. The CDR3 region is CSDREGVGATGELFF. In DNA form, the CDR3 reads TGCAGTGATAGAGAAGGTGTAGGAGCCACCGGGGAGCTGTTTTTT.

Note on this clonotype: This may come from a read error, since a much larger clone is one base off. The V gene is TRBV20-1, the J gene TRBJ2-1, with D possibly being TRBD2 (5 bases). V was clipped by 1 base and J by 7 bases, with 17 bases between them. CDR3 length equals 15 residues. The germline gives CDR1 DFQATT, CDR2 SNEGSKA (reference sequence). For the CDR3, the DNA is TGCAGTGCTAGAGGAGAGGGATGGCTGCGAAATGAGCAGTTCTTC. This translates into CSARGEGWLRNEQFF.

The rearrangement uses TRBV11-3 and TRBJ2-1; unclear D gene. CDR1 is SGHNT, CDR2 YENEEA, per germline. The CDR3 loop spans 13 amino acids. CDR3 in DNA: TGTACCAACAGCCCCACACCTAGCAATGAGCAGTTCTTC. Amino acids: CTNSPTPSNEQFF.

About this clonotype: A much larger clone lies a single base off, so this may be a read error. This chain uses TRBV29-1 with TRBJ1-2; 9 bases align to TRBD1. After removal of 2 bases from V and 6 bases from J, the junction contained 4 bases not matched to a gene. This CDR3 region has 13 residues. Germline lookup yields CDR1 SQVTM and CDR2 ANQGSEA. This CDR3 is CSVELQGADGYTF. CDR3 nucleotides: TGCAGCGTTGAACTACAGGGGGCAGATGGCTACACCTTC.

About this clonotype itself: A much larger clone is a single base away; this may be a read error. This rearrangement joins TRBV29-1 to TRBJ1-4, with D possibly matching TRBD1 (6 bases). The CDR3 has 12 amino acids. Germline CDR1 and CDR2: SQVTM and ANQGSEA. Trimming pared 7 bases from V and 7 bases from J, leaving 13 bases between. CDR3 in DNA: TGCAGCGCTGTGGGGGGGCGTGAAAAACTGTTTTTT. It codes for CSAVGGREKLFF. Drawing the rest from reference TRBV29-1 and TRBJ1-4, the complete variable domain is SAVISQKPSRDICQRGTSLTIQCQVDSQVTMMFWYRQQPGQSLTLIATANQGSEATYESGFVIDKFPISRPNLTFSTLTVSNMSPEDSSIYLCSAVGGREKLFFGSGTQLSVL.

Points on this clonotype: With a much larger clone just one base away, this may be a read error. The chain links TRBV12-3 or TRBV12-4 to TRBJ2-7, with D perhaps matching TRBD1 (5 bases). The CDR3 has 12 amino acids. The CDR3 nucleotides read TGTGCCGGCAGTCTAGGGGTTTACGAGCAGTACTTC. It codes for CAGSLGVYEQYF.

In its sample, this clonotype was seen many times. The chain employs TRBV20-1 and TRBJ2-5, with unresolved D. V dropped 1 base and J dropped 3 bases, with 3 bases sitting between them. The CDR3 runs 11 residues. Germline CDR1 is DFQATT and CDR2 is SNEGSKA (reference sequence). The CDR3 DNA follows: TGCAGTGCTAGAGGGGAAGAGACCCAGTACTTC. It encodes CSARGEETQYF.

Points on this clonotype: One end of the junction varies from germline; a read error may be responsible. CDR3 in DNA: TGTGCCAGCAGCCCACTAGCGGGAGGGCCAAGGATTAACTACGAGGAGTACTTC. It yields the protein CASSPLAGGPRINYEEYF. The V call is TRBV7-9, the J call TRBJ2-7, with TRBD2 identical over 13 bases. Germline CDR1 and CDR2: SEHNR and FQNEAQ (reference sequence). There are 18 residues in the CDR3.

Details on this clonotype: A read error may produce the germline difference seen at one junction end. The V call is TRBV6-5, the J call TRBJ1-2, with no clear D. This CDR3 has 15 amino acids. The V gene's germline CDR1 is MNHEY and CDR2 SVGAGI. The CDR3, as DNA: TGTGCCAGCAGTTACTCGGTGAGAGGATACTATGGCTACAACTTC. Protein product: CASSYSVRGYYGYNF.

About this clonotype: A junction end diverges from the germline sequence, so it may reflect a read error. The rearrangement links TRBV20-1 to TRBJ2-5; tentatively, D is TRBD1 (5 bases). CDR1 and CDR2 (germline): DFQATT, SNEGSKA (reference sequence). This CDR3 has 17 residues. CDR3 residues: CIARERVGVTDQETQYF. The CDR3 DNA follows: TGCATTGCTAGAGAAAGAGTAGGGGTAACAGATCAAGAGACCCAGTACTTC.